This TCR beta chain was obtained from a study of cytomegalovirus exposure and HLA in healthy donors. Findings and limits, study-wide: Presence/absence analyses assumed roughly uniform sequencing depth across donors, which may not hold. Most CMV-associated TCR beta chains appeared HLA-restricted in a later analysis. Among TCR beta chains of equal frequency, HLA-associated ones were more clonally expanded in a later analysis.

Concerning this clone: Its antigen is still unknown.

This PCR relied on a set of 60 Vbeta primers and 13 Jbeta primers. Sequencing was performed with immunoSEQ multiplex PCR; in TCRdb, only in-frame clones are kept and a portion is missing. The table lists 150,000 to 200,000 clones, approximately 78% of them singletons. CDR1 and CDR2 from the germline V gene are SGDLS and YYNGEE. This CDR3 has 15 residues. Trimming took off 0 bases at V and 2 bases at J, with 11 bases between the two ends. The TCR comes from a woman aged 45-59 years in good health and CMV-seropositive. The sample comprised PBMCs. The chain combines TRBV9 with TRBJ1-2; tentatively, D is TRBD1 (5 bases). Here the CDR3 reads CASSVEGFRNYGYTF. The DNA of the CDR3 is TGTGCCAGCAGCGTAGAGGGGTTCAGGAACTATGGCTACACCTTC.